The 8 T cell receptor beta chains below all came from one sample that was sequenced in a study of blood T cell repertoires in COVID-19 (dated by TCRdb to the early 2020s). The protocol used for the library was the immunoSEQ multiplex PCR assay. TCRdb mirrors the immuneACCESS table, restricted to in-frame sequences. Some clones are absent from its copies; in checked studies, under half trace to an unresolved V gene, and the reason for the others is unknown. The sample table holds 170,000 or so clones, of which 88% were seen once. The ten largest clonotypes hold less than 8% of the sample. The sample consisted of PBMCs or T cells enriched from blood (not recorded which). All receptors derive from a woman in her forties or fifties who had recovered from COVID-19.

V gene TRBV4-3 combines with J gene TRBJ2-3; D is undetermined. The length of the CDR3 is 13 residues. Per germline, CDR1 LGHNA and CDR2 YSLEER. The V and J ends lost 4 bases and 2 bases respectively, with 7 bases between them. CDR3 coding DNA: TGCGCCAGCAGCCGCAGGTCCACAGATACGCAGTATTTT. Amino acid sequence: CASSRRSTDTQYF.

The V gene is TRBV27, the J gene TRBJ1-1; TRBD1 might be the D (5 bases). This CDR3 region has 14 residues. The V and J ends lost 4 bases and 2 bases respectively, with 11 bases between them. In germline, CDR1 is MNHEY, CDR2 SMNVEV (reference sequence). The CDR3 is CASSSDRANTEAFF. The CDR3 DNA reads TGTGCCAGCAGTTCCGACAGAGCTAACACTGAAGCTTTCTTT.

There are a few counts of this clone. The rearrangement joins TRBV5-4 to TRBJ1-1, with D possibly TRBD1 on 6 matching bases. In germline, CDR1 is SGHNT, CDR2 YYREEE (reference sequence). V was shortened by 4 bases and J by 1 base, with 26 bases between the two germline ends. This CDR3 spans 19 amino acids. The DNA of the CDR3 is TGTGCCAGCAGCGCCCGGGACATGATAACCCCTGCGGGGAACACTGAAGCTTTCTTT. Its translation is CASSARDMITPAGNTEAFF.

This clone has just one count. The chain links TRBV2 to TRBJ2-7, with D maybe TRBD1 (5 bases). This CDR3 has 11 residues. CDR1 is SNHLY and CDR2 is FYNNEI in the germline V gene. V was clipped by 7 bases and J by 6 bases, with 10 bases between them. This chain's CDR3 is CASMSRGEQYF. The CDR3 coding sequence is TGTGCCAGCATGAGTAGGGGCGAGCAGTACTTC.

The J gene is TRBJ1-5, the V gene TRBV7-2; D may be TRBD1 (6 bases). Trimming cost V 7 bases and J 2 bases, with 18 bases left between them. The CDR3 contains 16 residues. Germline loops: CDR1 SGHTA, CDR2 FQGNSA. DNA for the CDR3: TGTGCCAGCACCCTAACAGGGAGCCGTGGCAATCAGCCCCAGCATTTT. Translated: CASTLTGSRGNQPQHF.

The chain links TRBV10-3 to TRBJ2-3, with D possibly being TRBD2 (5 bases). Germline V gene lookup returns CDR1 ENHRY and CDR2 SYGVKD. The CDR3 extends over 13 amino acids. Trimming cost V 7 bases and J 6 bases, with 14 bases left between them. CDR3 sequence (DNA): TGTGCCATCATGGGCGGTAGCGTTGATACGCAGTATTTT. Translating it yields CAIMGGSVDTQYF.

V usage is TRBV27 and J usage is TRBJ2-1, with 9 bases fitting TRBD2. The ends lost 0 bases at V and 8 bases at J; junction bases unmatched: 8. The CDR3 is 16 residues long. In germline, CDR1 is MNHEY, CDR2 SMNVEV (reference sequence). As DNA, the CDR3 is TGTGCCAGCAGTTTATCGAACGCGGGGGGGCAGGATGAGCAGTTCTTC. Its translation: CASSLSNAGGQDEQFF.

The rearrangement joins TRBV9 to TRBJ2-2; 9 bases are shared with TRBD2. The CDR3 runs to 15 residues. The V gene end was trimmed by 0 bases and the J gene end by 6 bases; junction bases not matched to a gene: 3. The germline CDR1 and CDR2 sequences are SGDLS and YYNGEE. The CDR3 DNA reads as TGTGCCAGCAGCGTAGTAGGACTAGCGTCCGGGGAGCTGTTTTTT. Its protein product is CASSVVGLASGELFF.